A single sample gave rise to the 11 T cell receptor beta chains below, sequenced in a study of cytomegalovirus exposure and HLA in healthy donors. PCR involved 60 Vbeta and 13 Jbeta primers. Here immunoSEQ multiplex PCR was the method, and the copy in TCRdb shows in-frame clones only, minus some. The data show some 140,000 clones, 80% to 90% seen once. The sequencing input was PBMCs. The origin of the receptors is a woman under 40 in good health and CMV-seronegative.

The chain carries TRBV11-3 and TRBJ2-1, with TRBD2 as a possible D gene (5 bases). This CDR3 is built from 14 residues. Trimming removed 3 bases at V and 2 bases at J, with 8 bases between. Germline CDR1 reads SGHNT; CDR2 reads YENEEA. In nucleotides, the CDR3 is TGTGCCAGCAGCTTCCCCGGGACCTACAATGAGCAGTTCTTC. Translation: CASSFPGTYNEQFF.

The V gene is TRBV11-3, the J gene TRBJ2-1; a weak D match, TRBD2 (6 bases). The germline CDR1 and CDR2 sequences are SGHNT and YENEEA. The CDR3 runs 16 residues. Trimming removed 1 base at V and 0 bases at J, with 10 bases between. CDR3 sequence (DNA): TGTGCCAGCAGCTTAGGATCCGGGGGCTCCTACAATGAGCAGTTCTTC. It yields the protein CASSLGSGGSYNEQFF.

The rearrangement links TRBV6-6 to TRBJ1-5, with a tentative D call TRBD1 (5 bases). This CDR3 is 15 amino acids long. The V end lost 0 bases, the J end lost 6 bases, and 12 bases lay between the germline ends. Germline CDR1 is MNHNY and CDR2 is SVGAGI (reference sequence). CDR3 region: CASSYSGTAVQPQHF. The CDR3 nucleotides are TGTGCCAGCAGTTACTCCGGGACTGCCGTTCAGCCCCAGCATTTT.

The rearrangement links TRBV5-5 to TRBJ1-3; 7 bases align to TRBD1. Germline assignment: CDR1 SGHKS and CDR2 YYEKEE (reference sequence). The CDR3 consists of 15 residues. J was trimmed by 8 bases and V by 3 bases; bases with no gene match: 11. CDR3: CASSSLRQGIHTIYF. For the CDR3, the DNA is TGTGCCAGCAGCTCTTTGAGACAGGGTATCCACACCATATATTTT. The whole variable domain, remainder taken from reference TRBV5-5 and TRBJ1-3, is DAGVTQSPTHLIKTRGQQVTLRCSPISGHKSVSWYQQVLGQGPQFIFQYYEKEERGRGNFPDRFSARQFPNYSSELNVNALLLGDSALYLCASSSLRQGIHTIYFGEGSWLTVV.

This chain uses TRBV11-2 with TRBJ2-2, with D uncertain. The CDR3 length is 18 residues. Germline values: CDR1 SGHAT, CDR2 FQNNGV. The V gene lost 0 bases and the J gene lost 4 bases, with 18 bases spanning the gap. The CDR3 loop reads CASSLESATTFGTGELFF. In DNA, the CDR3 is TGTGCCAGCAGCTTAGAGTCAGCGACCACTTTCGGCACCGGGGAGCTGTTTTTT.

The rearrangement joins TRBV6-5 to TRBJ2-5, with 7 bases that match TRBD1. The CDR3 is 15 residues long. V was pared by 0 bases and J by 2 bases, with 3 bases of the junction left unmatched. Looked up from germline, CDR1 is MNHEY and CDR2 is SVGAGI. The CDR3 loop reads CASSYSGQIQETQYF. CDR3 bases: TGTGCCAGCAGTTACTCGGGACAGATTCAAGAGACCCAGTACTTC.

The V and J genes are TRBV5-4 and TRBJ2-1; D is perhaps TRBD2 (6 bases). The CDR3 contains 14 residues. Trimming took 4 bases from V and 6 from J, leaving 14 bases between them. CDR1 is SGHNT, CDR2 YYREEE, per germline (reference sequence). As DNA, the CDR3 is TGTGCCAGCAGCCCAACACTAGCCTCCAATGAGCAGTTCTTC. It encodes CASSPTLASNEQFF.

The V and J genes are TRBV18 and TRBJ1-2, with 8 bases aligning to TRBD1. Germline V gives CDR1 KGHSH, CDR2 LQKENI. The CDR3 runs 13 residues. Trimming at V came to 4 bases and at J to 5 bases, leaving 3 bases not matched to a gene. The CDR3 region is CASSQTGEYGYTF. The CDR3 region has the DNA TGTGCCAGCTCACAGACAGGGGAATATGGCTACACCTTC.

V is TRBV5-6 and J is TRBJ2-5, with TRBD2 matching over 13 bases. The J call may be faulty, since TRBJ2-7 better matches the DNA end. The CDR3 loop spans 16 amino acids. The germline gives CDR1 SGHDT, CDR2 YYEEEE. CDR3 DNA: TGTGCCAGCAGCTTGGACGGGACTAGCGGGACCTACGAGCAGTACTTC. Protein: CASSLDGTSGTYEQYF.

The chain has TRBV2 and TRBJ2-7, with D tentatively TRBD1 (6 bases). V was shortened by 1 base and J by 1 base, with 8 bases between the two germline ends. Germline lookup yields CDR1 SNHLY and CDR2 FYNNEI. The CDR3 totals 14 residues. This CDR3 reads CASSEEGVSYEQYF. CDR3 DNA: TGTGCCAGCAGTGAAGAGGGGGTTTCCTACGAGCAGTACTTC.

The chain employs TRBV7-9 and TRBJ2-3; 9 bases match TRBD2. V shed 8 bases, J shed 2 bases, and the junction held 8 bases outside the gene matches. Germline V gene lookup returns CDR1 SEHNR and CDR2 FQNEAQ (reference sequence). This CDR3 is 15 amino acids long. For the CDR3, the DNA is TGTGCCAGCCTTGGCGGGACTAGCAACACAGATACGCAGTATTTT. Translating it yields CASLGGTSNTDTQYF.